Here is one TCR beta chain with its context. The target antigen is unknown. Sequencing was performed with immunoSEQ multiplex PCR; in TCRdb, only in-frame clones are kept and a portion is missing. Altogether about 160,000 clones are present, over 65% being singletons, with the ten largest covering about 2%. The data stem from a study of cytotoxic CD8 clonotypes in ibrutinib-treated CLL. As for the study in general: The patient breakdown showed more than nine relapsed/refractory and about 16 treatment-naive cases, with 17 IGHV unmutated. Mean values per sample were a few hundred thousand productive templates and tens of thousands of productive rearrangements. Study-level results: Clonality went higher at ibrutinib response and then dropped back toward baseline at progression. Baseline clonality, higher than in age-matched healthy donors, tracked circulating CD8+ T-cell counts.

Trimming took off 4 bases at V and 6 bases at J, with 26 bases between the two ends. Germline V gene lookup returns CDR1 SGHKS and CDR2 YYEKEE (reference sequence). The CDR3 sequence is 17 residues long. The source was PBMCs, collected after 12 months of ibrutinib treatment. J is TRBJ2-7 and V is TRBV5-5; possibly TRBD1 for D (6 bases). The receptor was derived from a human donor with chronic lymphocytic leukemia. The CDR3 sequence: CASSKGSGAGTASEQYF. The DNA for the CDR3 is TGTGCCAGCAGCAAGGGATCAGGGGCAGGGACGGCGAGCGAGCAGTACTTC.